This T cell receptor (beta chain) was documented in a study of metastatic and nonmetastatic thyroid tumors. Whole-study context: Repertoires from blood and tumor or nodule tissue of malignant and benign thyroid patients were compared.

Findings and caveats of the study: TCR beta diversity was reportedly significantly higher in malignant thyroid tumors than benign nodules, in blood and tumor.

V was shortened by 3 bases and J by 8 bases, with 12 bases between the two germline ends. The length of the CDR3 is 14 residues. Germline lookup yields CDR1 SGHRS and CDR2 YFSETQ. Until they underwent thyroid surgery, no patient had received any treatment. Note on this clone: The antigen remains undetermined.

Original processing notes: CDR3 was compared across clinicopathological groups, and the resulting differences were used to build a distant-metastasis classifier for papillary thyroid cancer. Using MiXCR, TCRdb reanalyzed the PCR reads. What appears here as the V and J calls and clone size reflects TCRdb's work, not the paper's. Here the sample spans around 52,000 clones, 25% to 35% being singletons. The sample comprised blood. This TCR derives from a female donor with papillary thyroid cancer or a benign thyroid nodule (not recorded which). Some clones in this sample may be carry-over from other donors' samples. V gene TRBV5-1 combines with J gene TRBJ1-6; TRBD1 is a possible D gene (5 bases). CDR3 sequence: CASSSLVGDSPLHF. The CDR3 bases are TGCGCCAGCAGCTCACTGGTGGGGGATTCACCCCTCCACTTT.